This T cell receptor beta chain was observed in a study of sequential checkpoint blockade in melanoma. On this clone: The DNA is omitted, as the CDR3 cannot be located on it reliably, and the CDR3 follows TCRdb's listing.

The CDR3 length equals 16 residues, ends included. Sequenced by immunoSEQ multiplex PCR; TCRdb stores in-frame clones only, minus some. The data contain around 19,000 clones, 60% to 75% of them singletons. Treatment here: randomized to nivolumab then ipilimumab (arm A) or the reverse (arm B). This specimen was tumor tissue (inferred from file names), taken from a patient given nivolumab and ipilimumab in sequence. The source is a human donor with melanoma. The V gene is TRBV7-5, the J gene TRBJ2-7; TRBD1, as called in the table, went unchecked against the DNA. TRBV7-5 is listed as a pseudogene. The CDR3 sequence: CASSPGVGQGADEQYF.